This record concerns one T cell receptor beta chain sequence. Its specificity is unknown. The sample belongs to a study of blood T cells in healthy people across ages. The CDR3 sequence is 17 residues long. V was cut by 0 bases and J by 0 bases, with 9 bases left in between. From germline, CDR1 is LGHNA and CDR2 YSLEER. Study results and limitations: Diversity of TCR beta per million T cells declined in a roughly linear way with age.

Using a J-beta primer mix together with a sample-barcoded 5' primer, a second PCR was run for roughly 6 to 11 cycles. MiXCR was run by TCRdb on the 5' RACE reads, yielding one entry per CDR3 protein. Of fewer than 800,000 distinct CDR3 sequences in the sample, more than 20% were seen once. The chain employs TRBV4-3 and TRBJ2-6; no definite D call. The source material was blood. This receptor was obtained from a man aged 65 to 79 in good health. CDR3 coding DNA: TGCGCCAGCAGCCAAGATTGGGCAAGCTCTGGGGCCAACGTCCTGACTTTC. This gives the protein CASSQDWASSGANVLTF.